This T cell receptor beta chain was captured by sequencing in a study of graft-versus-host responses after intestinal transplantation. Points from the study as a whole: In patients with graft-donor T cell macrochimerism, allograft graft-versus-host to host-versus-graft clonal ratios were high. Association was observed between peak circulating GvH clone levels and early post-transplant HvG declines. Recipient marrow contained GvH clones, some of which appeared first in ileum or blood.

The data were produced by immunoSEQ multiplex PCR, yet TCRdb's version contains in-frame clones alone and is incomplete. The repertoire holds fewer than 30,000 clones, 90% to 95% seen once, with around 0.54% in the top ten. V gave up 10 bases and J gave up 6 bases, with 11 bases separating them. The CDR3 runs to 11 residues. Notes on this clone: Its antigen is not identified.

This TCR was sampled from a human patient who received an intestinal transplant, so some T cells may come from the graft donor. The V call is TRBV23-1, the J call TRBJ2-3, with a weak D call TRBD2 (6 bases). TRBV23-1 is an ORF for which the function is uncertain. The input for sequencing was PBMCs, taken 18 days after transplant. The CDR3 reads CAIGGSDTQYF. Here the CDR3 DNA reads TGCGCCATCGGAGGGAGTGATACGCAGTATTTT.